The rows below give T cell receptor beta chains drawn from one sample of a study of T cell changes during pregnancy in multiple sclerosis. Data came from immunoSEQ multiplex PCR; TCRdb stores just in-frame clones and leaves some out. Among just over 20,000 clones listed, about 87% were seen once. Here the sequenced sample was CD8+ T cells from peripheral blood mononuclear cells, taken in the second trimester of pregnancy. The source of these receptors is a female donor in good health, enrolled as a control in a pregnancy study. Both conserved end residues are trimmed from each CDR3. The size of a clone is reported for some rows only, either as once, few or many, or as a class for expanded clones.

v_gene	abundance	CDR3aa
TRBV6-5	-	ASSYAGGESSYEQY
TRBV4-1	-	ASSPTPQREDEQY
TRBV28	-	ASSLIAWERHYEQY
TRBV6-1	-	ASSEWGTGRPSNQPQH
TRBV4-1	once	ASSQVSGTAYNEQF
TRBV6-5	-	ASIRQGSGHRGAV
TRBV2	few	ASNRANQPQH
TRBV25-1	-	ASSGATLGHEKLF
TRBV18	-	ASSPVVRGQVTDTQY
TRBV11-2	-	ASSLPPLRDYGTGELF
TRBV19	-	ASSTLQGYNEQF
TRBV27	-	ASGPQGDNEQF
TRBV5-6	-	ASSLQGRTEAF
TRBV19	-	ASSMGQYNEQF
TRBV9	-	ASSVGGGTSEQY
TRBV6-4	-	ASSDSIGGKEQF
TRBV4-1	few	ASSQEGTGSNTEAF
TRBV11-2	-	ASSLGHDSINTGELF
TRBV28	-	ASSPRTGVNYGYT
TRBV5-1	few	ASPDRGNQPQH
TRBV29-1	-	SADVPGLAGDHEQF
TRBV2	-	ASTTRVSSNQPQH
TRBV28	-	ASRPRDSSYNEQF
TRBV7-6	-	ASSSGTSGYNEQF
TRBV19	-	ASRAGTGFSYEQY
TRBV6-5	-	ASSYGRGNQPQH
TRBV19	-	ASSVGQASGYT
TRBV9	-	ASSVDRGPYGYT
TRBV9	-	ASSVVPAYNSPLH
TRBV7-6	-	ASSLETGRSYNEQF